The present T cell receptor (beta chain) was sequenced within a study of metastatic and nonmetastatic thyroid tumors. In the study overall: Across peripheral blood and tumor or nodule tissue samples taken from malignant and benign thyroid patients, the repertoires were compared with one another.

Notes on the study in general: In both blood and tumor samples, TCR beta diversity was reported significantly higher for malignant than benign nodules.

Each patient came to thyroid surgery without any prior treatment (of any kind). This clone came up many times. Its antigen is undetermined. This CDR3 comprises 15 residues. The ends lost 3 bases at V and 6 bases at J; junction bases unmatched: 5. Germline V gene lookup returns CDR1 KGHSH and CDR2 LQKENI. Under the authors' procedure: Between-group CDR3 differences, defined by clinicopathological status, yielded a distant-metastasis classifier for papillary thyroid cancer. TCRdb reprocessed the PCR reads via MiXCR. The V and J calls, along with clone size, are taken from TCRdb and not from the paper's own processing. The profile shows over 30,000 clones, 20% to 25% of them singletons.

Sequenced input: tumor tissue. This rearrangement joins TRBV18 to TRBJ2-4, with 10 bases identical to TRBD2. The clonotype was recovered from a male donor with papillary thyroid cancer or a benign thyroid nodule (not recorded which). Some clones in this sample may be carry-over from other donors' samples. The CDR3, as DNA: TGTGCCAGCTCACCCCCTAGCGGGAGCGGAAACATTCAGTACTTC. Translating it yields CASSPPSGSGNIQYF.